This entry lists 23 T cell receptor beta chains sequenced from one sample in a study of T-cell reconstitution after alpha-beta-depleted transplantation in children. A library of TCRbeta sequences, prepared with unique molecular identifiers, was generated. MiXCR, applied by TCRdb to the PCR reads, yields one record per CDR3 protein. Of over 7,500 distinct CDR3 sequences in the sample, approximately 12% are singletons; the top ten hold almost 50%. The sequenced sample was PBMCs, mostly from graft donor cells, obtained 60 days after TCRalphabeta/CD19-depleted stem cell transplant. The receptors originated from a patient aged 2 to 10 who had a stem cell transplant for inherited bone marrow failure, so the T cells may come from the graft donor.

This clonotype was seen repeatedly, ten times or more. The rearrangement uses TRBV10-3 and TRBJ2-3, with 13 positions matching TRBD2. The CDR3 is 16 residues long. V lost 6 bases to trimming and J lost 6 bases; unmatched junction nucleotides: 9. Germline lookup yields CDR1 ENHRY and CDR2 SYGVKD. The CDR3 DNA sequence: TGTGCCATCAGGGCGGGGACTAGCGGGGAGGGGGATACGCAGTATTTT. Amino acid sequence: CAIRAGTSGEGDTQYF.

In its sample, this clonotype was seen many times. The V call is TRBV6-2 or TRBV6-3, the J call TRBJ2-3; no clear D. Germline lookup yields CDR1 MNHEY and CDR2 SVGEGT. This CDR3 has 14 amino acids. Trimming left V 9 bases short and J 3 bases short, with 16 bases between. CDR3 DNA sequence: TGTGCCAGTTGGAGTCCGAGCAGGACAGATACGCAGTATTTT. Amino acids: CASWSPSRTDTQYF.

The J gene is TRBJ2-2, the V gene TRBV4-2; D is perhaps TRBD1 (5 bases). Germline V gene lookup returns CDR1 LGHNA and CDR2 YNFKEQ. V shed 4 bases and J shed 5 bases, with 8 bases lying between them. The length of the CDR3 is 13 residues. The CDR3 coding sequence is TGTGCCAGCAGCCCTCAGGGAACCGGGGAGCTGTTTTTT. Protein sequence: CASSPQGTGELFF.

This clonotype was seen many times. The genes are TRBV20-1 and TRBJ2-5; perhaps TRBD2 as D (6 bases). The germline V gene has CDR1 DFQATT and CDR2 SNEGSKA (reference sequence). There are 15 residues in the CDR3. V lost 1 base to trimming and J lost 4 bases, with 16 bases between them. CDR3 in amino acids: CSARVVGRYRETQYF. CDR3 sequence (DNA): TGCAGTGCTAGAGTAGTCGGGAGATATAGAGAGACCCAGTACTTC.

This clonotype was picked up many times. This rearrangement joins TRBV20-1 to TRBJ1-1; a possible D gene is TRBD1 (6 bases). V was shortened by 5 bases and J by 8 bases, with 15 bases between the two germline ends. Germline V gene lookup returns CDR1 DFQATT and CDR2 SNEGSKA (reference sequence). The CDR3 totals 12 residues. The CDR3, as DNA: TGCAGTGCTTCCTGGACAGTCCGAGAAGCTTTCTTT. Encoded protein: CSASWTVREAFF.

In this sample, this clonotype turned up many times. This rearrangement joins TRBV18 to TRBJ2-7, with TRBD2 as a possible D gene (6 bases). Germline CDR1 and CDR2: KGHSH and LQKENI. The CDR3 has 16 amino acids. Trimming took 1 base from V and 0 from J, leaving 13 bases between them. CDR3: CASSPRSGQLSYEQYF. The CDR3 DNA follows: TGTGCCAGCTCACCACGGAGCGGGCAGCTCTCCTACGAGCAGTACTTC.

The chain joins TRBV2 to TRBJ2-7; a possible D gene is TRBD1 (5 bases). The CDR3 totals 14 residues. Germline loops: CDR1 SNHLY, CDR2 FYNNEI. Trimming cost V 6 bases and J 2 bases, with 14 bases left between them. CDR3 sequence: CASSPTASPYEQYF. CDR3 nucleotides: TGTGCCAGCAGCCCGACAGCTTCCCCCTACGAGCAGTACTTC.

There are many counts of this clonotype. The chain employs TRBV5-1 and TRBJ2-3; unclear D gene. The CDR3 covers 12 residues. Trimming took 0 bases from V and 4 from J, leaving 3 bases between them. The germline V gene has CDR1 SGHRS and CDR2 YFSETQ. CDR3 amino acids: CASSLEADTQYF. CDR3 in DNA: TGCGCCAGCAGCTTGGAAGCAGATACGCAGTATTTT.

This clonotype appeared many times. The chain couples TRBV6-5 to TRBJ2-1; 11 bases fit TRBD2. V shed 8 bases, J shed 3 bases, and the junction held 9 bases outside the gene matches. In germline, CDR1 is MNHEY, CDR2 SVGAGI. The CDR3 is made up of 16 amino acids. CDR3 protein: CASAGRTSGSYNEQFF. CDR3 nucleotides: TGTGCCAGCGCGGGCCGTACTAGCGGGAGCTACAATGAGCAGTTCTTC.

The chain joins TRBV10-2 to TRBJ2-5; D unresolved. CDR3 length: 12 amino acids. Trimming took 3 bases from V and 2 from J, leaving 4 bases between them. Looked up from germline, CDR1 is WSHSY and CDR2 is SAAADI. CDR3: CASSDPQETQYF. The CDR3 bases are TGCGCCAGCAGTGATCCACAAGAGACCCAGTACTTC.

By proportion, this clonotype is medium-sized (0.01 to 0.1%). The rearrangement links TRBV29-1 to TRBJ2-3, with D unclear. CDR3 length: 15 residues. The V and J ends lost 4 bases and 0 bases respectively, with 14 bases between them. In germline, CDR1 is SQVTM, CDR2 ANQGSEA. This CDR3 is CSVVSAGMSTDTQYF. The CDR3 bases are TGCAGCGTTGTTTCTGCAGGAATGAGCACAGATACGCAGTATTTT.

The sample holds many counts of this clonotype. The CDR3 protein is CASSHRPQTFYNEQFF. DNA of the CDR3: TGCGCCAGCAGCCACCGCCCCCAGACGTTCTACAATGAGCAGTTCTTC. The chain couples TRBV4-3 to TRBJ2-1; D is uncertain. V was pared by 3 bases and J by 3 bases, with 15 bases between. The CDR3 spans 16 residues. CDR1 is LGHNA, CDR2 YSLEER, per germline.

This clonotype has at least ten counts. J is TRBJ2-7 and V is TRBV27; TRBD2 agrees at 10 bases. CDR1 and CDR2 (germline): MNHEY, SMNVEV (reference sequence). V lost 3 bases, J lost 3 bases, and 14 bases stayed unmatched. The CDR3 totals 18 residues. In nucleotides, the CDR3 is TGTGCCAGCAGTTTGTCCCCTAGCGGGAGTGGGGGTCTCTACGAGCAGTACTTC. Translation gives CASSLSPSGSGGLYEQYF.

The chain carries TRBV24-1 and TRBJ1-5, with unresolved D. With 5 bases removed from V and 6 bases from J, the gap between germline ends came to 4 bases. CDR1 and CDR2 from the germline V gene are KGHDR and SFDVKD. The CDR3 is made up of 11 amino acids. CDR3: CATSVGQPQHF. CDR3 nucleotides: TGTGCCACCAGTGTTGGTCAGCCCCAGCATTTT.

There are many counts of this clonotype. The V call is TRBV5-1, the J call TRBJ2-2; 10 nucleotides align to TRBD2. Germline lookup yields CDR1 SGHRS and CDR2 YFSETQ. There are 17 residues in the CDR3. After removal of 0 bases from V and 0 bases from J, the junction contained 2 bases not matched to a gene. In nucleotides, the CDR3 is TGCGCCAGCAGCTTGGCTAGCGGGAGTACGAACACCGGGGAGCTGTTTTTT. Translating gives CASSLASGSTNTGELFF.

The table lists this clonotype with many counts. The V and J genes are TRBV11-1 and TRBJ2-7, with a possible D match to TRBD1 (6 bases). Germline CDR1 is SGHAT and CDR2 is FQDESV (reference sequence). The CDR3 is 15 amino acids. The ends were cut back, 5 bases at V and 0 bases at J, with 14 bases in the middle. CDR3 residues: CASSRNRDLSYEQYF. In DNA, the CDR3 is TGTGCCAGCAGCCGGAACAGGGACCTCTCCTACGAGCAGTACTTC.

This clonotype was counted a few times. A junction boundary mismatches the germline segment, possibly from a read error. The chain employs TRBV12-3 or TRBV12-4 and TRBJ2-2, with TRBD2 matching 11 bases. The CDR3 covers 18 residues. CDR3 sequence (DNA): TGTACCAGCAGTTTAGTACTAGCGGGAGACCAGAACACCGGGGAGCTGTTTTTT. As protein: CTSSLVLAGDQNTGELFF.

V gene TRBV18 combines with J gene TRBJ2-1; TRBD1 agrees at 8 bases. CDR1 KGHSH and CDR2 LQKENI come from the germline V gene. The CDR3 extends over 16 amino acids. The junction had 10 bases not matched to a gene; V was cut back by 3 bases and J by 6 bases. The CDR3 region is CASSPIWTGSINEQFF. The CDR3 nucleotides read TGTGCCAGCTCACCCATCTGGACAGGGAGTATCAATGAGCAGTTCTTC.

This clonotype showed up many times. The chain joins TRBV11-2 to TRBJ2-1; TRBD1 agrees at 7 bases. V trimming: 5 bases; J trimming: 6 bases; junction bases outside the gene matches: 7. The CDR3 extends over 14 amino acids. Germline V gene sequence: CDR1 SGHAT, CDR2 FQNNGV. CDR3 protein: CASSPQGDGNEQFF. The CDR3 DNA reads TGTGCCAGCAGCCCGCAGGGGGATGGCAATGAGCAGTTCTTC.

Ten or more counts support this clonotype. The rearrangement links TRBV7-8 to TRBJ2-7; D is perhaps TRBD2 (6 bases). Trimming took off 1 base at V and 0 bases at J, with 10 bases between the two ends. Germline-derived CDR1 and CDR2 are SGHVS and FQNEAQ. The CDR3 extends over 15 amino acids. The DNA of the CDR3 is TGTGCCAGCAGCTTAGAAGCGGAGGGCTCCTACGAGCAGTACTTC. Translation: CASSLEAEGSYEQYF.

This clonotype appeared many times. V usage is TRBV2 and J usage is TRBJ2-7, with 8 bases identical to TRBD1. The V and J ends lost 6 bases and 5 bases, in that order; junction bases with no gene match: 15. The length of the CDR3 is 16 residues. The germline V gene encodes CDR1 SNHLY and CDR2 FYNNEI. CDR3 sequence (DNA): TGTGCCAGCAGGAGGCGGGGCCAGGGGGCAGAAAACGAGCAGTACTTC. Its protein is CASRRRGQGAENEQYF.

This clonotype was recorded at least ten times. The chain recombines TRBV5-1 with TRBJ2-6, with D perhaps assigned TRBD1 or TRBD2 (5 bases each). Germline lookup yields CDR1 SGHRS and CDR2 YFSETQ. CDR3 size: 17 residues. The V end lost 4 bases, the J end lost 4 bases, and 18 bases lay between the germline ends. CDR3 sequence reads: CASSPRGPGAGANVLTF. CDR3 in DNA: TGCGCCAGCAGCCCGAGGGGCCCGGGTGCCGGGGCCAACGTCCTGACTTTC.

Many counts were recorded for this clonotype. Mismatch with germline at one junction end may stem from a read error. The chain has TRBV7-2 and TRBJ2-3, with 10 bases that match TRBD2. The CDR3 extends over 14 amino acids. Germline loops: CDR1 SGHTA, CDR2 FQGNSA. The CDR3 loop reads CASSLAGGTDTQYF. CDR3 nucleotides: TGTGCCAGCAGCCTAGCGGGAGGCACAGATACGCAGTATTTT.